Each of the 5 T cell receptor beta chains below was sequenced from the same sample in a study of CXCR4 blockade with PD-1 therapy in pancreatic cancer. The table came from immunoSEQ multiplex PCR; TCRdb's copy has only in-frame clones and leaves some out. The sample includes 5,000 to 6,500 clones, approximately 34% seen only once; the top ten take about 12%. The source material was tumor tissue. Receptors were obtained from a human donor with pancreatic ductal adenocarcinoma.

The chain has TRBV28 and TRBJ2-7; TRBD1 matches at 9 bases. CDR1 is MDHEN and CDR2 is SYDVKM in the germline V gene. V shed 3 bases, J shed 2 bases, and the junction held 2 bases outside the gene matches. CDR3 length: 14 residues. Here the CDR3 reads CASSFDRGAYEQYF. CDR3 DNA: TGTGCCAGCAGTTTCGACAGGGGGGCCTACGAGCAGTACTTC.

The J gene is TRBJ2-6, the V gene TRBV6-8, with TRBD1 as a possible D gene (5 bases). Deletions cut 6 bases from V and 0 bases from J, with 9 bases between. CDR1 and CDR2 from the germline V gene are MNHGY and SAAAGT. This CDR3 region has 15 residues. The CDR3: CASRVTASGANVLTF. The CDR3 coding sequence is TGTGCCAGCAGAGTGACAGCCTCTGGGGCCAACGTCCTGACTTTC.

CDR3 bases: TGTGCCAGCAGTTTCACTAGCGGCTTCTCCTACGAGCAGTACTTC. Encoded protein: CASSFTSGFSYEQYF. V and J are TRBV6-8 and TRBJ2-7, with 8 bases matching TRBD2. The CDR3 sequence is 15 residues long. V shed 4 bases, J shed 0 bases, and the junction held 5 bases outside the gene matches. CDR1 and CDR2 from the germline V gene are MNHGY and SAAAGT.

The chain has TRBV28 and TRBJ2-7, with 7 bases that match TRBD2. Per germline, CDR1 MDHEN and CDR2 SYDVKM. The V segment lost 6 bases and the J segment 1 base; nucleotides outside the gene matches: 9. The CDR3 sequence is 15 residues long. CDR3 loop: CASSLGGAFSYEQYF. The CDR3 coding sequence is TGTGCCAGCAGCCTGGGAGGGGCCTTTTCCTACGAGCAGTACTTC.

The chain carries TRBV14 and TRBJ2-2; TRBD1 is a possible D gene (5 bases). V lost 0 bases, J lost 5 bases, and 10 bases lay in between. The CDR3 runs 15 residues. Germline CDR1 and CDR2: SGHDN and FVKESK. The CDR3 sequence is CASSQDFRGTGELFF. CDR3 DNA: TGTGCCAGCAGCCAAGATTTTAGGGGAACCGGGGAGCTGTTTTTT.